A single sample is the source of the 22 T cell receptor beta chains below, sequenced in a study of CD8+CD57+ T cells in acquired aplastic anemia. Genomic DNA, serving as template, underwent TCR beta VDJ and CDR3 profiling. MiXCR was run by TCRdb on the reads, yielding one entry per CDR3 protein. The sample lists about 180,000 distinct CDR3 sequences, 40% to 50% seen once, with under 3.5% in the top ten. Sequencing used sorted CD4+, CD8+, or CD8+CD57+ T cells (not recorded which) from PBMCs. Receptors originate from a human donor in good health.

This clonotype appeared once. The chain joins TRBV20-1 to TRBJ1-4; no clear D gene. Trimming took 0 bases from V and 6 from J, leaving 14 bases between them. CDR3 length equals 15 residues. Looked up from germline, CDR1 is DFQATT and CDR2 is SNEGSKA (reference sequence). CDR3 DNA: TGCAGTGCTAGAGATTCGGAGGGTCTATATGAAAAACTGTTTTTT. Residues: CSARDSEGLYEKLFF.

As regards this clonotype: One junction end does not reproduce the germline sequence, and a read error may be involved. This chain uses TRBV6-4 with TRBJ1-1; possible D gene TRBD1, 6 bases. The germline gives CDR1 MRHNA, CDR2 SNTAGT. CDR3 length equals 13 residues. For the CDR3, the DNA is TGTGCCATCAGTGTGGACAGGAACACTGAAGCTTTCTTT. Encoded protein: CAISVDRNTEAFF.

Note on this clonotype: A much larger clone differs from this one at a single base, so this may be a read error. The chain employs TRBV4-2 and TRBJ2-1; 8 nucleotides agree with TRBD1. CDR3 size: 15 residues. Losses at the gene ends were 5 bases for V and 5 bases for J; bases not matched to a gene: 8. The germline V gene has CDR1 LGHNA and CDR2 YNFKEQ. The CDR3, as DNA: TGTGCCAGCAGCAAATATAGACAGGGGCACAATGAGCAGTTCTTC. Encoded protein: CASSKYRQGHNEQFF.

Ten or more counts support this clonotype. Sequence at one end of the junction differs from germline and may be a read error. The chain combines TRBV7-7 with TRBJ2-2; no firm D call. The CDR3 is 13 residues long. Per germline, CDR1 SSHAT and CDR2 FNYEAQ (reference sequence). The chain's CDR3 is CASSLAFTGELFF. The CDR3, as DNA: TGTGCTAGCAGCTTAGCTTTTACCGGGGAGCTGTTTTTT.

As DNA, the CDR3 is TGTGCCAGCAGCTTATGGGGGGCCAGCAATCAGCCCCAGCATTTT. This gives the protein CASSLWGASNQPQHF. The chain recombines TRBV5-5 with TRBJ1-5, with a tentative D call TRBD1 (6 bases). The CDR3 has 15 residues. Germline V CDR1 and CDR2: SGHKS, YYEKEE (reference sequence). The germline V and J ends were trimmed by 2 bases and 1 base, with 10 bases remaining between them.

This clonotype was picked up many times. This chain connects TRBV20-1 to TRBJ1-4; D perhaps matches TRBD1 (5 bases). V was pared by 6 bases and J by 8 bases, with 13 bases between. The CDR3 has 12 amino acids. Germline CDR1 is DFQATT and CDR2 is SNEGSKA (reference sequence). The CDR3 DNA is TGCAGTGCAAAGTGGGAGGGGGAAAAACTGTTTTTT. Protein: CSAKWEGEKLFF.

The gene calls are TRBV10-3 and TRBJ1-1; 8 nucleotides line up with TRBD1. The germline gives CDR1 ENHRY, CDR2 SYGVKD. Trimming cost V 4 bases and J 5 bases; bases outside gene matches: 15. The CDR3 totals 17 residues. CDR3 amino acids: CAISGRGRTGKRTEAFF. CDR3 DNA sequence: TGTGCCATCAGTGGACGGGGAAGGACAGGGAAGCGGACTGAAGCTTTCTTT.

The rearrangement uses TRBV10-2 and TRBJ2-6, with unresolved D. Germline CDR1 reads WSHSY; CDR2 reads SAAADI. The CDR3 spans 13 residues. The germline V and J ends were trimmed by 4 bases and 0 bases, with 1 base remaining between them. The CDR3 region is CASSGSGANVLTF. CDR3 DNA: TGCGCCAGCAGTGGCTCTGGGGCCAACGTCCTGACTTTC.

This clonotype showed up just a few times. The CDR3 reads CASRSPGQGVYYGYTF. Here the CDR3 DNA reads TGTGCCAGCAGGTCACCGGGACAGGGTGTTTACTATGGCTACACCTTC. The chain links TRBV28 to TRBJ1-2, with 9 bases fitting TRBD1. The germline V gene encodes CDR1 MDHEN and CDR2 SYDVKM. The CDR3 has 16 residues. Trimming at V came to 6 bases and at J to 3 bases, leaving 11 bases not matched to a gene.

In this sample, this clonotype turned up a few times. The V call is TRBV7-9, the J call TRBJ2-2; 12 bases are a match to TRBD2. J was trimmed by 3 bases and V by 1 base; bases with no gene match: 9. Germline V lookup: CDR1 SEHNR, CDR2 FQNEAQ (reference sequence). The CDR3 totals 19 residues. The CDR3, as DNA: TGTGCCAGCAGCTTAGACCGGCTAGCGGGAGGGCCCCACACCGGGGAGCTGTTTTTT. Translated, it gives CASSLDRLAGGPHTGELFF.

This clonotype was detected ten times or more. The V call is TRBV29-1, the J call TRBJ2-5, with D perhaps TRBD1 or TRBD2 (5 bases each). This CDR3 has 15 residues. Germline V lookup: CDR1 SQVTM, CDR2 ANQGSEA. With 3 bases removed from V and 1 base from J, the gap between germline ends came to 15 bases. The CDR3: CSVDSVGTGQETQYF. The CDR3 coding sequence is TGCAGCGTTGACTCGGTCGGGACGGGCCAAGAGACCCAGTACTTC. Full variable domain (rest looked up from reference TRBV29-1 and TRBJ2-5): SAVISQKPSRDICQRGTSLTIQCQVDSQVTMMFWYRQQPGQSLTLIATANQGSEATYESGFVIDKFPISRPNLTFSTLTVSNMSPEDSSIYLCSVDSVGTGQETQYFGPGTRLLVL.

The chain couples TRBV29-1 to TRBJ1-1; 8 positions agree with TRBD1. J gave up 7 bases and V 7 bases, and 14 bases lay outside the gene matches. Germline CDR1 reads SQVTM; CDR2 reads ANQGSEA. The CDR3 is 14 residues long. The CDR3 reads CSAGLNQGAVEAFF. DNA for the CDR3: TGCAGCGCGGGCCTGAACCAGGGGGCAGTTGAAGCTTTCTTT.

This clonotype was observed at least ten times. The J gene is TRBJ2-7, the V gene TRBV9; a weak D match, TRBD1 (8 bases). Germline V lookup: CDR1 SGDLS, CDR2 YYNGEE. This CDR3 is 16 amino acids long. The germline V and J ends were trimmed by 3 bases and 5 bases, with 21 bases remaining between them. The DNA of the CDR3 is TGTGCCAGCAGCGCCAGACCAACAGGGGGAGGGCACGAGCAGTACTTC. Its translation: CASSARPTGGGHEQYF.

This clonotype was seen only once. The rearrangement links TRBV20-1 to TRBJ2-7; the match to TRBD2 covers 8 bases. V lost 5 bases and J lost 0; bases outside the gene matches: 6. Germline assignment: CDR1 DFQATT and CDR2 SNEGSKA (reference sequence). The CDR3 consists of 14 residues. CDR3: CSALSGTYSYEQYF. The CDR3 DNA follows: TGCAGTGCTCTTAGCGGGACCTACTCCTACGAGCAGTACTTC.

This clonotype was detected many times. V usage is TRBV7-2 and J usage is TRBJ2-1, with D hard to call. V was pared by 0 bases and J by 0 bases, with 6 bases between. Looked up from germline, CDR1 is SGHTA and CDR2 is FQGNSA. The CDR3 spans 15 residues. The DNA for the CDR3 is TGTGCCAGCAGCTTAGCGCGGAGCTCCTACAATGAGCAGTTCTTC. Translated, it gives CASSLARSSYNEQFF.

This chain links TRBV5-1 with TRBJ2-2; 11 bases line up with TRBD1. There are 15 residues in the CDR3. Unmatched junction bases numbered 2, after V lost 3 bases and J lost 4 bases. Germline lookup yields CDR1 SGHRS and CDR2 YFSETQ. The CDR3: CASSSGTGGTGELFF. The CDR3 nucleotides read TGCGCCAGCAGCTCCGGGACAGGGGGCACCGGGGAGCTGTTTTTT.

The chain employs TRBV15 and TRBJ2-1, with 9 bases identical to TRBD1. The V and J ends lost 3 bases and 7 bases, in that order; junction bases with no gene match: 16. This CDR3 region has 18 residues. Per germline, CDR1 LNHNV and CDR2 YYDKDF (reference sequence). The CDR3 is CATSSDLATGGERNEQFF. Written as DNA, the CDR3 is TGTGCCACCAGCAGCGACCTAGCTACAGGGGGCGAAAGGAATGAGCAGTTCTTC.

This chain uses TRBV19 with TRBJ1-1; D ambiguous. The CDR3 covers 13 residues. Germline loops: CDR1 LNHDA, CDR2 SQIVND (reference sequence). Deletions cut 4 bases from V and 1 base from J, with 7 bases between. The CDR3 is CASSTAGNTEAFF. The DNA for the CDR3 is TGTGCCAGTAGTACCGCAGGGAACACTGAAGCTTTCTTT.

This CDR3 reads CAWSVFRQGALGTQYF. The CDR3 DNA reads TGTGCCTGGAGTGTATTTCGACAGGGGGCGCTTGGGACCCAGTACTTC. The chain carries TRBV30 and TRBJ2-5; 10 nucleotides align to TRBD1. The CDR3 has 16 residues. Germline CDR1 and CDR2: GTSNPN and SVGIG (reference sequence). V was clipped by 0 bases and J by 7 bases; unmatched bases: 11.

This clonotype was recorded many times. This chain connects TRBV25-1 to TRBJ2-3, with a possible D match to TRBD2 (6 bases). Per the germline V gene, CDR1 is MGHDK and CDR2 is SYGVNS. The CDR3 is made up of 15 amino acids. The germline V and J ends were trimmed by 3 bases and 4 bases, with 14 bases remaining between them. CDR3 DNA sequence: TGTGCCAGCAGTGACGCGGGACCCCCTTCAGATACGCAGTATTTT. Translating gives CASSDAGPPSDTQYF.

The genes are TRBV7-2 and TRBJ1-1, with D possibly TRBD1 on 6 matching bases. This CDR3 comprises 12 residues. Between the trimmed V and J ends, which lost 11 bases and 0 bases, there was a span of 10 bases. In germline, CDR1 is SGHTA, CDR2 FQGNSA. The CDR3 DNA reads TGTGCCGCCGGGACACTGAACACTGAAGCTTTCTTT. As protein: CAAGTLNTEAFF.

This clonotype was picked up a small number of times. The V gene is TRBV10-3, the J gene TRBJ2-2, with TRBD1 matching over 10 bases. Trimming removed 2 bases from V and 4 bases from J; junction bases left unmatched: 7. The CDR3 sequence is 17 residues long. The germline CDR1 and CDR2 sequences are ENHRY and SYGVKD. In nucleotides, the CDR3 is TGTGCCATCAGTGAGGGCGGGACAGGGGCTTTCACCGGGGAGCTGTTTTTT. Translating gives CAISEGGTGAFTGELFF.